This TCR beta chain was recovered during a study of cytomegalovirus exposure and HLA in healthy donors. This CDR3 contains 15 residues. The V and J ends lost 5 bases and 2 bases respectively, with 13 bases between them. Per the germline V gene, CDR1 is SGHRS and CDR2 is YFSETQ. This table comes from immunoSEQ multiplex PCR, and its TCRdb copy is limited to in-frame clones, with some not included. The sample records 150,000 or so clones, 89% being singletons. The receptor's source is a woman aged 18-30 years in good health and CMV-seropositive. The source material was PBMCs. The chain carries TRBV5-1 and TRBJ1-4; D gene unclear. The CDR3 DNA is TGCGCCAGCAGTGATGGGCACACGACTAATGAAAAACTGTTTTTT. Translated, it gives CASSDGHTTNEKLFF. Drawing the rest from reference TRBV5-1 and TRBJ1-4, the complete variable domain is KAGVTQTPRYLIKTRGQQVTLSCSPISGHRSVSWYQQTPGQGLQFLFEYFSETQRNKGNFPGRFSGRQFSNSRSEMNVSTLELGDSALYLCASSDGHTTNEKLFFGSGTQLSVL.